This is a list of T cell receptor beta chains from one sample in a study of blood T cells in healthy people across ages. TCRdb re-derived calls from the 5' RACE reads in MiXCR, one entry per CDR3 protein. The sample includes fewer than 800,000 distinct CDR3 sequences, 32% seen only once; the top ten take just over 15%. Material: blood. The receptors here all came from a woman of 80 years or more in good health. Both conserved end residues are part of each CDR3. A D gene is named only where the DNA matches it firmly. Clone size is not always given. Where it is, it says once, few, many or a class for expanded clones.

clone_size	d_call	cdr3_length	v_call	j_call	cdr3_nt	cdr3_aa
.	.	14	TRBV27	TRBJ1-2	TGTGCCACCGCAAACCCACCCTTTAACTATGGCTACACCTTC	CATANPPFNYGYTF
.	.	15	TRBV20-1	TRBJ2-2	TGCAGTGCTAGCCTCTCCGGTAGAGACACCGGGGAGCTGTTTTTT	CSASLSGRDTGELFF
many	.	14	TRBV6-5	TRBJ2-7	TGTGCCAGTGCTCTCGCCGGGGCTTCCTACGAGCAGTACTTC	CASALAGASYEQYF
.	.	14	TRBV7-8	TRBJ1-1	TGTGCCAGCAGCTTAGCCGGCTGGGGGGCGCGAGCTTTCTTT	CASSLAGWGARAFF
many	.	14	TRBV7-9	TRBJ2-5	TGTGCCAGCATCGAAGGGGGAGCCCAAGAGACCCAGTACTTC	CASIEGGAQETQYF
many	TRBD2	15	TRBV5-1	TRBJ2-4	TGCGCCAGCAGCTTATTTAGCGGGGGGGCCGACATTCAGTACTTC	CASSLFSGGADIQYF
few	.	12	TRBV29-1	TRBJ2-4	TGCAGCGCGTGGTTAGCCAAAAACATTCAGTACTTC	CSAWLAKNIQYF
many	.	14	TRBV20-1	TRBJ1-2	TGCAGTGCTAGGCGGGACAAAGCTAACTATGGCTACACCTTC	CSARRDKANYGYTF
many	.	14	TRBV20-1	TRBJ2-1	TGCAGTGCTCGGGACGTAAGCTCCTACAATGAGCAGTTCTTC	CSARDVSSYNEQFF
.	TRBD2	14	TRBV10-3	TRBJ2-5	TGTGTCACTAAGACTAGCGGGAGTGCTGAGGAGCAGTACTTC	CVTKTSGSAEEQYF
.	TRBD1	19	TRBV29-1	TRBJ2-7	TGCAGCGTTGAAGATCACGGACTTGGACAGGGAATAAGCTCCTACGAGCAGTACTTC	CSVEDHGLGQGISSYEQYF
.	.	12	TRBV5-1	TRBJ1-2	TGCGCCAGCAGCTTGGAACGGGACGGCTACATCTTC	CASSLERDGYIF
.	.	16	TRBV10-2	TRBJ2-4	TGCGCCAGCAGCGAGGGAGCCGTTGGAGCCAAAAACATTCAGTACTTC	CASSEGAVGAKNIQYF
.	.	15	TRBV7-2	TRBJ1-6	TGTGCCAGCAGCTGGACAGCCAACTATAATTCACCCCTCCACTTT	CASSWTANYNSPLHF
few	.	15	TRBV9	TRBJ1-2	TGTGCCAGCAGCGTAGCTCGGAAGGGAGGGGATGGCTACACCTTC	CASSVARKGGDGYTF
.	.	16	TRBV7-2	TRBJ1-4	TGTGCCAGCAGCTTATTGAGGGGGGCAACTAATGAAAAACTGTTTTTT	CASSLLRGATNEKLFF
.	.	13	TRBV7-9	TRBJ1-2	TGTGCCAGCGCCCGGCCAGCTAACTATGGCTACACCTTC	CASARPANYGYTF
.	.	12	TRBV6-6	TRBJ2-7	TGTGCCAGCACCAACACCAGGGGCGAGCAGTACTTC	CASTNTRGEQYF
many	.	13	TRBV3-1	TRBJ1-2	TGTGCCAGCAGCAAAGAAATTAACTATGGCTACACCTTC	CASSKEINYGYTF
.	TRBD1	14	TRBV6-6	TRBJ1-4	TGCGCCAGCAGGTTGACAGGGGTGGGTCAAAAACTGTTTTTT	CASRLTGVGQKLFF
few	TRBD1	11	TRBV12-3/TRBV12-4	TRBJ2-5	TGTGCCAGCAGACGGGACAGGGAGCAGTACTTC	CASRRDREQYF
many	TRBD1	17	TRBV7-8	TRBJ2-1	TGTGCCAGCAGCCCAGACCCTGCGCAGGGGGCTTGGAATGAGCAGTTCTTC	CASSPDPAQGAWNEQFF
many	.	16	TRBV5-1	TRBJ2-7	TGCGCCAGCTCATTATCAGGGGAACTAGGGTCCTACGAGCAGTACTTC	CASSLSGELGSYEQYF
many	TRBD2	16	TRBV7-2	TRBJ2-4	TGTGCCAGCAGCCCGACTAGCGGGGGTACCAAAAACATTCAGTACTTC	CASSPTSGGTKNIQYF
.	TRBD2	15	TRBV20-1	TRBJ2-4	TGCAGTACCCTCATCCGACTAGCGGGAAAGGACATTCAGTACTTC	CSTLIRLAGKDIQYF
.	.	17	TRBV7-2	TRBJ2-2	TGTGCCAGCAGCTTAGCGGCCGGCAGGGTAGGATCCGGGGAGCTGTTTTTT	CASSLAAGRVGSGELFF
many	TRBD1	16	TRBV11-2	TRBJ1-1	TGTGCCAGCAGCGGGGGACAGGGCTTTTATACTCGTGAAGCTTTCTTT	CASSGGQGFYTREAFF
.	TRBD2	19	TRBV20-1	TRBJ2-3	TGCAGTGCTAGAGGAGTGAAAGGGCTAGCGGGAGTTTTCCCAGATACGCAGTATTTT	CSARGVKGLAGVFPDTQYF
many	.	12	TRBV29-1	TRBJ2-1	TGCAGTTTAACGAGCTCCTACAATGAGCAGTTCTTC	CSLTSSYNEQFF
.	TRBD1	13	TRBV3-1	TRBJ1-2	TGTGCCAGCAGCCAAGGGGACAGTTATGGCTACACCTTC	CASSQGDSYGYTF
many	TRBD2	15	TRBV7-3	TRBJ2-3	TGTGCCAGCAGCGAACTAGCGACAGGCACAGATACGCAGTATTTT	CASSELATGTDTQYF
many	TRBD2	15	TRBV20-1	TRBJ2-4	TGCAGTGCTCCCGGGACTAGCGGGGGGAACAACATTCAGTACTTC	CSAPGTSGGNNIQYF
many	.	14	TRBV19	TRBJ2-7	TGTGCCAGCCAACGCGGGACAACTTCGAGGGAGCAGTACTTC	CASQRGTTSREQYF
.	.	14	TRBV30	TRBJ1-1	TGTGCCTGGAGACGTTGGCGGGTAAACACTGAAGCTTTCTTT	CAWRRWRVNTEAFF
many	.	14	TRBV7-9	TRBJ2-7	TGTGCCAGCAGCCCAGAGACACCGGGCTACGAGCAGTACTTC	CASSPETPGYEQYF
many	.	14	TRBV10-3	TRBJ1-1	TGTGCCATCAGTGGTCTCGGGGGGGAGACTGAAGCTTTCTTT	CAISGLGGETEAFF
many	TRBD1	17	TRBV5-1	TRBJ1-2	TGCGCCAGCAGCTCGGGGGACAGGCATCCACCTAACTATGGCTACACCTTC	CASSSGDRHPPNYGYTF
.	TRBD1	14	TRBV6-5	TRBJ1-3	TGTGCCACACGACAGGGGGTATTCGGAAACACCATATATTTT	CATRQGVFGNTIYF
few	.	16	TRBV5-1	TRBJ1-1	TGCGCCAGCAGCCCGGGCGGAGAAGTTCTTGGGTCTGAAGCTTTCTTT	CASSPGGEVLGSEAFF
many	TRBD2	14	TRBV6-5	TRBJ2-7	TGTGCCAGCAGCACCCCCGGGGGGGCATACGAGCAGTACTTC	CASSTPGGAYEQYF
many	.	15	TRBV27	TRBJ2-5	TGTGCCAGCAGCGCGCATCAGGGGAACCAAGAGACCCAGTACTTC	CASSAHQGNQETQYF
few	TRBD2	16	TRBV30	TRBJ2-5	TGTGCCTGGAGTCAGGGACTAGCGGGGGGGCGCGTGACCCAGTACTTC	CAWSQGLAGGRVTQYF